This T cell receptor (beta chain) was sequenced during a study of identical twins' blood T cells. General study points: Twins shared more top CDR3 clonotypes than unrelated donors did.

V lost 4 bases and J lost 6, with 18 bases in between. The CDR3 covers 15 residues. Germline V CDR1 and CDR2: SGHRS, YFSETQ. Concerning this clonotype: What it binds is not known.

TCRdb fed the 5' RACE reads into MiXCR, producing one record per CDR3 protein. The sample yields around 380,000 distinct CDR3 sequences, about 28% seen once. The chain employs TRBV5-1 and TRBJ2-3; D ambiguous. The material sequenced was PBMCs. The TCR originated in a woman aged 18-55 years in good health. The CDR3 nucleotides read TGCGCCAGCAGCCCCGGTGCCTACCCCGTCGATACGCAGTATTTT. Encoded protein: CASSPGAYPVDTQYF.